Listed below are T cell receptor beta chains from one sample, sequenced in a study of response to subunit inactivated influenza vaccine. One entry per CDR3 protein, called by TCRdb with MiXCR from the RT-PCR reads. Here the sample spans fewer than 800,000 distinct CDR3 sequences, less than 20% being singletons. Sample: PBMCs from blood, taken roughly 13 days after vaccination. These TCRs come from a man aged 50-59 years who received an inactivated influenza vaccine. Both conserved end residues are part of each CDR3. Fields, in order: J gene, D gene, clone size, V gene, CDR3 DNA, CDR3 protein. A D gene is named only where the DNA matches it firmly. For some rows the clone size is stated as once, few or many, or as a class when expanded; others skip it.

TRBJ2-1 | TRBD2 | NA | TRBV5-1 | TGCGCCAGCAGCCCAACCGGCGGGAGTATCTACAATGAGCAGTTCTTC | CASSPTGGSIYNEQFF
TRBJ2-5 | TRBD2 | NA | TRBV7-6 | TGTGCCAGCAGCTTAGGGGCGGGAGGGCGGAAAGAGACCCAGTACTTC | CASSLGAGGRKETQYF
TRBJ2-2 | NA | many | TRBV12-3/TRBV12-4 | TGTGCCAGCAGTCCAAACCTCGACACCGGGGAGCTGTTTTTT | CASSPNLDTGELFF
TRBJ2-2 | TRBD2 | NA | TRBV5-1 | TGCGCCAGCAGCTTGATTGCGGCGGGAGCCCACGGGGAGCTGTTTTTT | CASSLIAAGAHGELFF
TRBJ2-2 | NA | NA | TRBV11-2 | TGTGCCAGCAGCTTAGATTATGTAGGACTACCAAACACCGGGGAGCTGTTTTTT | CASSLDYVGLPNTGELFF
TRBJ2-3 | TRBD2 | many | TRBV7-9 | TGTGCCAGCAGCCCGCTAGCGGGGGTCGATACGCAGTATTTT | CASSPLAGVDTQYF
TRBJ2-1 | NA | few | TRBV21-1 | TGTGCCAGCAGTGACGGACTAGCGGGAAACAGTGAGCAGTTCTTC | CASSDGLAGNSEQFF
TRBJ2-1 | TRBD1 | few | TRBV6-2/TRBV6-3 | TGTGCCAGCAGTAAACCGGGACAGGGGACAAATGAGCAGTTCTTC | CASSKPGQGTNEQFF
TRBJ2-2 | NA | NA | TRBV4-3 | TGCGCCAGCAGCCAAGATAAGGGCAGGGTGGTCCGGGAGCTGTTTTTT | CASSQDKGRVVRELFF
TRBJ2-3 | TRBD2 | few | TRBV30 | TGTGCCTGGGCCTATGGGCGGGGGGGCACAGATACGCAGTATTTT | CAWAYGRGGTDTQYF
TRBJ2-7 | NA | few | TRBV7-2 | TGTGCCAGCAGCTTCAACGGGGACGAGCAGTACTTC | CASSFNGDEQYF
TRBJ2-5 | TRBD1 | NA | TRBV20-1 | TGCAGTGCTAGAGATCCCGGGACAGGCCTCCAAGAGACCCAGTACTTC | CSARDPGTGLQETQYF
TRBJ2-2 | NA | NA | TRBV6-2/TRBV6-3 | TGTGCCAGTCAAGACGGGATTAGAACGAACACCGGGGAGCTGTTTTTT | CASQDGIRTNTGELFF
TRBJ1-2 | NA | NA | TRBV27 | TGTGCCAGCAGTTTAGCTCCAGAGAGCTATGGCTACACCTTC | CASSLAPESYGYTF
TRBJ2-1 | TRBD2 | few | TRBV7-9 | TGTGCCAGCAGCCCCTGGTGGAGCGGGGGGGCGGGTGAGCAGTTCTTC | CASSPWWSGGAGEQFF
TRBJ2-1 | NA | many | TRBV7-2 | TGTGCCAGCAGCTTAGCCACAGGGACCTACAATGAGCAGTTCTTC | CASSLATGTYNEQFF
TRBJ2-3 | NA | few | TRBV24-1 | TGTGCCACCAGTGATTTTGGGGGGGGCGCAGATACGCAGTATTTT | CATSDFGGGADTQYF
TRBJ2-5 | NA | few | TRBV10-3 | TGTGCCATCAGTAGACCCGGGAGTGAGACCCAGTACTTC | CAISRPGSETQYF
TRBJ2-1 | NA | NA | TRBV4-1 | TGCGCCAGCAGCCTCGACAAGGGGGTGGAGTTCTTC | CASSLDKGVEFF
TRBJ1-4 | TRBD1 | NA | TRBV4-3 | TGCGCCAGCAGCCGCTCCGGGACAGTTGGTGAAAAACTGTTTTTT | CASSRSGTVGEKLFF
TRBJ2-3 | NA | NA | TRBV9 | TGTGCCAGCAGCGTAGGTTGGGGGGCCCCAGATACGCAGTATTTT | CASSVGWGAPDTQYF
TRBJ2-7 | TRBD1 | NA | TRBV9 | TGTGCCAGCAGCGTAGGAGGGACAGGGACCTACGAGCAGTACTTC | CASSVGGTGTYEQYF
TRBJ2-2 | NA | NA | TRBV30 | TGTGCCTGGAGCGATTTTCTAAGGGACATCGCGAACACCGGGGAGCTGTTTTTT | CAWSDFLRDIANTGELFF
TRBJ2-1 | NA | few | TRBV5-1 | TGCGCCAGCAGCTTGGCCATGGCACGGGGCAGTGAGCAGTTCTTC | CASSLAMARGSEQFF
TRBJ2-3 | NA | few | TRBV9 | TGTGCCAGCAGCGTTACAAGCGGAGCAAGCACAGATACGCAGTATTTT | CASSVTSGASTDTQYF
TRBJ2-7 | NA | NA | TRBV7-2 | TGTGCCAGCAGCTTCCAGATCACATCCTACGAGCAGTACTTC | CASSFQITSYEQYF
TRBJ1-1 | NA | NA | TRBV9 | TGTGCCAGCAGCGTAGGACCCTGGGCAACCAACACTGAAGCTTTCTTT | CASSVGPWATNTEAFF
TRBJ2-1 | TRBD2 | few | TRBV7-8 | TGTGCCAGCAGCTTAATGGGAGGGGTAGGGAATGAGCAGTTCTTC | CASSLMGGVGNEQFF
TRBJ1-3 | NA | NA | TRBV29-1 | TGCAGCGTTGGTGACCCAGTGAGCTCTGGAAACACCATATATTTT | CSVGDPVSSGNTIYF